What follows describes a single T cell receptor beta chain. The repertoire was sequenced with immunoSEQ multiplex PCR; TCRdb's copy has only in-frame clones and lacks some. Of roughly 70,000 clones listed, around 92% are singletons. This sample was taken from a study of T cell changes during pregnancy in multiple sclerosis. Germline lookup yields CDR1 MGHDK and CDR2 SYGVNS. V gave up 5 bases and J gave up 3 bases, with 14 bases separating them. This CDR3 region has 15 residues. This material consisted of peripheral blood, taken before pregnancy. The TCR comes from a female donor with multiple sclerosis, enrolled in a pregnancy study. This chain uses TRBV25-1 with TRBJ2-4, with D perhaps matching TRBD2 (7 bases). The CDR3 nucleotides read TGTGCCAGCAGTATTTCGGGGGGCGGCAAAAACATTCAGTACTTC. It codes for CASSISGGGKNIQYF.